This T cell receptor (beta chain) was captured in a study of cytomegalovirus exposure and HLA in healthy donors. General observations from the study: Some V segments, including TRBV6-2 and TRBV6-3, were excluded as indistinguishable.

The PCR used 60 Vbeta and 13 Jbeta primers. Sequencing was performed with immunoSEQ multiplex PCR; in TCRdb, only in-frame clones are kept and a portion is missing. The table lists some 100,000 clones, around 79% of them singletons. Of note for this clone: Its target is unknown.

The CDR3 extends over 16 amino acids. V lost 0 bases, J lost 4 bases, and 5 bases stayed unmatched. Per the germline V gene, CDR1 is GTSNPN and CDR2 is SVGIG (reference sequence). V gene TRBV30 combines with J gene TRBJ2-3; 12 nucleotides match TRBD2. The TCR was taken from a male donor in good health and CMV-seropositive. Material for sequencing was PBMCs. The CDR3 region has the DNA TGTGCCTGGAGTGTATGGCTAGCGGGGGGGGCAGATACGCAGTATTTT. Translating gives CAWSVWLAGGADTQYF.